This T cell receptor beta chain was found in a study of technical replicates of blood from a handful of donors. Sequenced by immunoSEQ multiplex PCR; TCRdb stores in-frame clones only, minus some. The data hold around 72,000 clones, with around 92% observed a single time. Unmatched junction bases numbered 6, after V lost 7 bases and J lost 5 bases. Germline values: CDR1 SNHLY, CDR2 FYNNEI. The CDR3 totals 14 residues. Sample: T cells isolated from PBMCs. The genes are TRBV2 and TRBJ2-4, with 9 bases aligning to TRBD1. This TCR was sampled from a human donor in good health. Some clones in this sample may be carry-over from other donors' samples. In DNA, the CDR3 is TGTGCCAGCACCGAACAGGGGGCCCAAAACATTCAGTACTTC. Protein: CASTEQGAQNIQYF.